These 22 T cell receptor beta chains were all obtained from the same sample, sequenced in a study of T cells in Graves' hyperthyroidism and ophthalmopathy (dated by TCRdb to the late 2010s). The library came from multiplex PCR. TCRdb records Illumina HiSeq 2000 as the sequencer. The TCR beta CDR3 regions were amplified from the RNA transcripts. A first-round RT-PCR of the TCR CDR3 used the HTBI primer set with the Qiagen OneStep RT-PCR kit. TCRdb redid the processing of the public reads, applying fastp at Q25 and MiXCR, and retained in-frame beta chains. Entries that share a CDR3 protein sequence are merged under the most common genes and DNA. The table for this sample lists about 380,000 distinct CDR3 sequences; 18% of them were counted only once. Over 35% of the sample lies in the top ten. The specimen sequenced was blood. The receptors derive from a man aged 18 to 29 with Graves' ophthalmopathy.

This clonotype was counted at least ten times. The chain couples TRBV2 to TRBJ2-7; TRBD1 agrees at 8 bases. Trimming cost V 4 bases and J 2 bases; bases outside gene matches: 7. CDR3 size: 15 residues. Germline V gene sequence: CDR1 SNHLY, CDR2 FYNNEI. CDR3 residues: CASSVMGTGTYEQYF. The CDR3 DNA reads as TGTGCCAGCAGTGTAATGGGGACAGGTACCTACGAGCAGTACTTC.

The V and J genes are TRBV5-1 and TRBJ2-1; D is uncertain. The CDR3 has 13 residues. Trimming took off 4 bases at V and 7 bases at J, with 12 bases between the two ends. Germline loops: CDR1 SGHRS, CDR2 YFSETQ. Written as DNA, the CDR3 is TGCGCCAGCAGCCAAGTTTTGGGGAATGAGCAGTTCTTC. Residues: CASSQVLGNEQFF.

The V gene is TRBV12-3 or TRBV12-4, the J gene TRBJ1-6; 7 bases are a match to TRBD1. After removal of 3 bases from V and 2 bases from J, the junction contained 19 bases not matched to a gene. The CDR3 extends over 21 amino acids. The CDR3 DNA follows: TGTGCCAGCAGTTTTTCCGGGGAGGGGGCTTCAGGGGCCACCTATAATTCACCCCTCCACTTT. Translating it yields CASSFSGEGASGATYNSPLHF.

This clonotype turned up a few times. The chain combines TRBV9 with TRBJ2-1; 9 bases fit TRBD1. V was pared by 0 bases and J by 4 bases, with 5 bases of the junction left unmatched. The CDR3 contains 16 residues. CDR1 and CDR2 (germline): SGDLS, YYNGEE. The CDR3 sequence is CASSVGPGQGYNEQFF. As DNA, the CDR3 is TGTGCCAGCAGCGTAGGCCCGGGACAGGGATACAATGAGCAGTTCTTC.

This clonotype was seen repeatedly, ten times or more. The chain's CDR3 is CAGRQGSSTGELFF. In DNA form, the CDR3 reads TGTGCCGGACGACAGGGTTCGAGCACCGGGGAGCTGTTTTTT. The gene calls are TRBV2 and TRBJ2-2; 7 bases fit TRBD1. Losses at the gene ends were 11 bases for V and 4 bases for J; bases not matched to a gene: 10. The CDR3 length is 14 residues. The germline V gene encodes CDR1 SNHLY and CDR2 FYNNEI.

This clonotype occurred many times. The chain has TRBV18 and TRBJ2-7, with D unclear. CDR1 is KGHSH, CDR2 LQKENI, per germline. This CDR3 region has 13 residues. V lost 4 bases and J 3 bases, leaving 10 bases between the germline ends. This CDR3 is CASSQRLYYEQYF. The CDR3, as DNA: TGTGCCAGCTCACAGAGACTTTACTACGAGCAGTACTTC.

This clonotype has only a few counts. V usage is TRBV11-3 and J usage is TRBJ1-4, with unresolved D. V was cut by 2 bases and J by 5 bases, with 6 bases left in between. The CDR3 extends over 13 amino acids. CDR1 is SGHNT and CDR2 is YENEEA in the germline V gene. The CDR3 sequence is CASSLSGNEKLFF. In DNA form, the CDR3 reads TGTGCCAGCAGCTTATCCGGAAATGAAAAACTGTTTTTT.

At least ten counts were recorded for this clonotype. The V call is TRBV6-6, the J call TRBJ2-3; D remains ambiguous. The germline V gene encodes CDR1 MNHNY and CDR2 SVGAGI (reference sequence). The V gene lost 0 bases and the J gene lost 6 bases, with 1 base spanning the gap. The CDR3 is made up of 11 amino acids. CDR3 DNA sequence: TGTGCCAGCAGTTACTCGGATACGCAGTATTTT. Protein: CASSYSDTQYF.

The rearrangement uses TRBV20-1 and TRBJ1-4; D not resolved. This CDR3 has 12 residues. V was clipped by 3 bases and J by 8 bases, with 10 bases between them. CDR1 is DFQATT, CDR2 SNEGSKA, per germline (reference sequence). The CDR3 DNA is TGCAGTGCTAGGGGAGGTGGGGAAAAACTGTTTTTT. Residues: CSARGGGEKLFF.

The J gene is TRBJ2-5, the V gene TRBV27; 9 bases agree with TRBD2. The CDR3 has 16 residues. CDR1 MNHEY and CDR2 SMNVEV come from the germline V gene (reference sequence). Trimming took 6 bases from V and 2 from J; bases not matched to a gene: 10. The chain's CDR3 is CASSPFSGGSQETQYF. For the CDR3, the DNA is TGTGCCAGCAGCCCCTTTAGCGGGGGAAGTCAAGAGACCCAGTACTTC.

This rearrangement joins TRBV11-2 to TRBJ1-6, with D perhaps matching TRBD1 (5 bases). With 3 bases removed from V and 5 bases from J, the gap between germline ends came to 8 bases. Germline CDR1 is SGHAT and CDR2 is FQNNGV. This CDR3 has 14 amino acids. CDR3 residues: CASSFGADNSPLHF. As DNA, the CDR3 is TGTGCCAGCAGCTTCGGGGCAGATAATTCACCCCTCCACTTT.

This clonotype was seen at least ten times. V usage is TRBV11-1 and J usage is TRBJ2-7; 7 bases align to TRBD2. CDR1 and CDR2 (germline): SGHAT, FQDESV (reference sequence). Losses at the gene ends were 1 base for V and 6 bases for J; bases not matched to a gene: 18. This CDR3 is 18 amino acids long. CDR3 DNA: TGTGCCAGCAGCTTAGTGGGGGACTACGACCATCGGCGGATCGAGCAGTACTTC. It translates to CASSLVGDYDHRRIEQYF.

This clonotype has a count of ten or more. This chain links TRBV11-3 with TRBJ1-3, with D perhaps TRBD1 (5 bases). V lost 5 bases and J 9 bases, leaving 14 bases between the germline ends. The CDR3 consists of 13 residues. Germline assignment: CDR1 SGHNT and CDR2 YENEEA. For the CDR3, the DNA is TGTGCCAGCAGCGAACTGGAGGGGAGCACCATATATTTT. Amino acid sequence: CASSELEGSTIYF.

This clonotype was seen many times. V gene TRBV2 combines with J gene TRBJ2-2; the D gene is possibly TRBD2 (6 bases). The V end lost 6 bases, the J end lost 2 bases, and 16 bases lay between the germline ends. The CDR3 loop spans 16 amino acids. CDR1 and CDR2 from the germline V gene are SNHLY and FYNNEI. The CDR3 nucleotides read TGTGCCAGCAGCCAGGATGGGACTGGAAACACCGGGGAGCTGTTTTTT. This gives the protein CASSQDGTGNTGELFF.

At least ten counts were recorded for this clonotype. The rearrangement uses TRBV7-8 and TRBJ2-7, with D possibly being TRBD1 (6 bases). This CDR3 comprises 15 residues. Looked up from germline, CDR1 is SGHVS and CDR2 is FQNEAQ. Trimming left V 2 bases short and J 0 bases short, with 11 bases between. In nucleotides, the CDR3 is TGTGCCAGCAGCTTACACCAGGGGAGCTCCTACGAGCAGTACTTC. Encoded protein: CASSLHQGSSYEQYF.

The chain's CDR3 is CASRTGPGGYTF. The CDR3 coding sequence is TGTGCCAGCAGGACGGGTCCTGGCGGCTACACCTTC. The chain joins TRBV6-1 to TRBJ1-2; D remains unclear. This CDR3 has 12 residues. Trimming pared 6 bases from V and 8 bases from J, leaving 13 bases between. CDR1 MNHNS and CDR2 SASEGT come from the germline V gene.

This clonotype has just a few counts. The chain's CDR3 is CASSRLGGGEETQYF. For the CDR3, the DNA is TGCGCCAGCAGCCGTCTAGGCGGGGGGGAAGAGACCCAGTACTTC. This sequence joins TRBV5-1 and TRBJ2-5; 9 bases match TRBD2. After removal of 4 bases from V and 3 bases from J, the junction contained 7 bases not matched to a gene. CDR3 length equals 15 residues. The V gene's germline CDR1 is SGHRS and CDR2 YFSETQ.

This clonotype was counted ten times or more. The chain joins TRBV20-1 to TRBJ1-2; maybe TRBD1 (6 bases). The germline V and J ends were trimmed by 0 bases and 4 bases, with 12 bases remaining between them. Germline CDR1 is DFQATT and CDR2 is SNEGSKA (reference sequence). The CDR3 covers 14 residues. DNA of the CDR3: TGCAGTGCTAGAGATCGGAACAGGGTCTATGGCTACACCTTC. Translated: CSARDRNRVYGYTF.

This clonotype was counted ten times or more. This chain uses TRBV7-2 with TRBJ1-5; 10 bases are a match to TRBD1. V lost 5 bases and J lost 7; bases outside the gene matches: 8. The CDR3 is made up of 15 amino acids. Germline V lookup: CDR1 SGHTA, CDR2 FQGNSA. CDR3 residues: CASSPRTGGEQPQHF. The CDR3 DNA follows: TGTGCCAGCAGCCCCCGGACAGGGGGTGAGCAGCCCCAGCATTTT. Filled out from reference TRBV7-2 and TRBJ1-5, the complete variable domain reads GAGVSQSPSNKVTEKGKDVELRCDPISGHTALYWYRQSLGQGLEFLIYFQGNSAPDKSGLPSDRFSAERTGGSVSTLTIQRTQQEDSAVYLCASSPRTGGEQPQHFGDGTRLSIL.

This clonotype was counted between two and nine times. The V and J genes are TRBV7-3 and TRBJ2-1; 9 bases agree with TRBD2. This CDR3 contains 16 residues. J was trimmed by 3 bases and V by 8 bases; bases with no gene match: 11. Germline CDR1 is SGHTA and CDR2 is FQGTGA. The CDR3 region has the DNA TGTGCCAGCTCACCAAGCGGGGGGTTTTACTACAATGAGCAGTTCTTC. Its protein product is CASSPSGGFYYNEQFF.

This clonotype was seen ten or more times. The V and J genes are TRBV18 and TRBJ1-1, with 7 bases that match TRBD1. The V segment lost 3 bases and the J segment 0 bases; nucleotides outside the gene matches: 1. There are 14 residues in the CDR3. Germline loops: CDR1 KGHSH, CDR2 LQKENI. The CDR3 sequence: CASSPGQMNTEAFF. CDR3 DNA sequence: TGTGCCAGCTCACCGGGACAGATGAACACTGAAGCTTTCTTT.

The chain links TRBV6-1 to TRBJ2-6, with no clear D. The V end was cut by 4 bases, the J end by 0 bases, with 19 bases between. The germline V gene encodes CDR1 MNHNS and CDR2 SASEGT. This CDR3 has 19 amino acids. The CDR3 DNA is TGTGCCAGCAGTGTTTACTTAGGCACACCCAGCTCTGGGGCCAACGTCCTGACTTTC. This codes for CASSVYLGTPSSGANVLTF.